This T cell receptor (beta chain) was retrieved from a study of T cell responses to AZD1222 COVID-19 vaccine. Study-wide results and limits: Within unmutated variant regions lay the reported targets of nearly half of spike-specific TCRs. White British people made up most donors, females outnumbered males, and clonal diversity was possibly underestimated. Breadth and depth of Spike-specific TCRs rose after two AZD1222 doses.

Germline CDR1 is WSHSY and CDR2 is SAAADI. The CDR3 is 16 residues long. Trimming stripped 4 bases from V and 2 bases from J, with 18 bases between. For this clone: Its target is not known.

Repertoires were generated with immunoSEQ multiplex PCR, while TCRdb's copy carries only in-frame clones and drops some. The repertoire has about 89,000 clones, around nine tenths of them found once; the top ten carry around 5.2%. The input for sequencing was peripheral blood, taken on day 0 of MenACWY control vaccination. The TCR comes from an adult in good health. This chain uses TRBV10-2 with TRBJ2-7, with TRBD2 as a possible D gene (6 bases). The CDR3 protein is CASSGSLLREPYEQYF. For the CDR3, the DNA is TGCGCCAGCAGTGGAAGTTTATTGCGGGAACCCTACGAGCAGTACTTC.